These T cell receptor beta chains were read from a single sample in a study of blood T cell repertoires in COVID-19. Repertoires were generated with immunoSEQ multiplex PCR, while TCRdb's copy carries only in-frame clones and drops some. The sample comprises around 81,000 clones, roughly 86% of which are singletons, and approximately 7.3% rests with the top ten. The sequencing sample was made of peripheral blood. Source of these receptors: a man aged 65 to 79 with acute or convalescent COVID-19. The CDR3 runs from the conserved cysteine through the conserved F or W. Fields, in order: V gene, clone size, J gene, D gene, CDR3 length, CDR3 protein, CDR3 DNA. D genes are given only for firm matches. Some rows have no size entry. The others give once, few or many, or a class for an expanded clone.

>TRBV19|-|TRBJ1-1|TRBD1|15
CASSRTGAMHTEAFF
TGTGCCAGTAGTAGGACAGGTGCGATGCACACTGAAGCTTTCTTT
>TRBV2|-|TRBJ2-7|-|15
CASTLGPLASYEQYF
TGTGCCAGCACCCTTGGGCCGCTCGCCTCCTACGAGCAGTACTTC
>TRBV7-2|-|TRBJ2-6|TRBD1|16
CASSQGQRAGANVLTF
TGTGCCAGCAGCCAGGGACAGCGAGCTGGGGCCAACGTCCTGACTTTC
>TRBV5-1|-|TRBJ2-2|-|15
CASSFGARVTGELFF
TGCGCCAGCAGCTTTGGGGCCCGGGTCACCGGGGAGCTGTTTTTT
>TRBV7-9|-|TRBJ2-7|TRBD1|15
CASRPGDRGLGEQYF
TGTGCCAGCAGACCGGGGGACAGGGGTCTTGGCGAGCAGTACTTC
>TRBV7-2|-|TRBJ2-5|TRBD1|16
CASSLTRDRGQETQYF
TGTGCCAGCAGCTTAACAAGGGACAGGGGACAAGAGACCCAGTACTTC
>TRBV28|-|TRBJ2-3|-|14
CASRGPGSTDTQYF
TGTGCCAGCAGGGGGCCAGGGAGCACAGATACGCAGTATTTT
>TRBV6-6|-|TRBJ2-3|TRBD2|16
CASSRTTSGSRSTQYF
TGTGCCAGCAGTCGAACGACTAGCGGGAGCAGAAGTACGCAGTATTTT
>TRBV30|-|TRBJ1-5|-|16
CAWSKGTSNSNQPQHF
TGTGCCTGGAGTAAGGGGACATCAAATAGCAATCAGCCCCAGCATTTT
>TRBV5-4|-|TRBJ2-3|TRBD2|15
CASTPSGSRGDTQYF
TGTGCCAGCACCCCTAGCGGGAGTCGTGGGGATACGCAGTATTTT
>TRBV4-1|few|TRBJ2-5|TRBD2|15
CASSQDGRGQETQYF
TGCGCCAGCAGCCAAGATGGGCGGGGGCAAGAGACCCAGTACTTC
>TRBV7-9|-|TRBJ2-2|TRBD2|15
CASNAGGGNTGELFF
TGTGCCAGCAATGCGGGCGGGGGGAACACCGGGGAGCTGTTTTTT
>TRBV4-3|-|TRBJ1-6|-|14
CASSQKTENSPLHF
TGCGCCAGCAGCCAAAAAACCGAGAATTCACCCCTCCACTTT
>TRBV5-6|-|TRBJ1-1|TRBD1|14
CASSLGQGGTEAFF
TGTGCCAGCAGCTTGGGACAGGGGGGTACTGAAGCTTTCTTT
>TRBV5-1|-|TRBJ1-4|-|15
CASSRGGTTNEKLFF
TGCGCCAGCAGCCGAGGGGGAACAACTAATGAAAAACTGTTTTTT
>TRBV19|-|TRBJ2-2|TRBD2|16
CASQLAGVEGTGELFF
TGTGCCAGTCAACTAGCGGGAGTTGAAGGGACCGGGGAGCTGTTTTTT
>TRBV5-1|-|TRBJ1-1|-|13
CASSSQDSTEAFF
TGCGCCAGCAGCTCCCAGGACAGCACTGAAGCTTTCTTT
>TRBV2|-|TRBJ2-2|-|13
CASSVLIGGELFF
TGTGCCAGCAGTGTCTTAATCGGCGGGGAGCTGTTTTTT
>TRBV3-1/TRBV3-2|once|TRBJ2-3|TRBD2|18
CASSQSLLAGGSTDTQYF
TGTGCCAGCAGCCAATCTTTACTAGCGGGGGGAAGCACAGATACGCAGTATTTT
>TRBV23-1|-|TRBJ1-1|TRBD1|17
CASGTGGLPIMNTEAFF
TGCGCCAGCGGGACAGGGGGCCTACCCATCATGAACACTGAAGCTTTCTTT
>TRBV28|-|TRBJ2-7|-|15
CASSLVIRGLYEQYF
TGTGCCAGCAGTTTAGTTATTAGGGGTCTCTACGAGCAGTACTTC
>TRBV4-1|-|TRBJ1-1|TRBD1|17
CASSQDPHGQGPPEAFF
TGCGCCAGCAGCCAAGATCCCCATGGACAGGGCCCGCCTGAAGCTTTCTTT
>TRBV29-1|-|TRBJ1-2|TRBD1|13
CSVALGQGGGYTF
TGCAGCGTTGCTCTGGGGCAGGGGGGTGGCTACACCTTC
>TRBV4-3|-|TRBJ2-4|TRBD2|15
CASSSGAGGGDIQYF
TGCGCCAGCAGTTCCGGGGCCGGGGGAGGGGACATTCAGTACTTC
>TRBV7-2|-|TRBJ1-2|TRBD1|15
CASSFRDRALYGYTF
TGTGCCAGCAGCTTCCGGGACAGGGCCCTCTATGGCTACACCTTC
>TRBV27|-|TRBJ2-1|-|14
CASSFQGSYNEQFF
TGTGCCAGCAGTTTTCAGGGTTCCTACAATGAGCAGTTCTTC
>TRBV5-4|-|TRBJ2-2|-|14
CASKGQSNTGELFF
TGTGCCAGCAAAGGACAGTCGAACACCGGGGAGCTGTTTTTT
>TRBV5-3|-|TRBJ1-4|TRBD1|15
CARSLQGAGDEKLFF
TGTGCCAGAAGCCTACAGGGGGCGGGGGATGAAAAACTGTTTTTT
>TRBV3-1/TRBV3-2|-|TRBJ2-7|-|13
CASSQVAGFSQYF
TGTGCCAGCAGCCAAGTCGCGGGGTTCTCACAGTACTTC
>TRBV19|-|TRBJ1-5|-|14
CATAPGGSNQPQHF
TGTGCCACAGCCCCGGGGGGGAGCAATCAGCCCCAGCATTTT
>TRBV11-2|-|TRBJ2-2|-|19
CASSLDLGQGGKFTGELFF
TGTGCCAGCAGCTTAGATTTAGGCCAGGGGGGAAAGTTCACCGGGGAGCTGTTTTTT
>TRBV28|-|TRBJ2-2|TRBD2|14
CASSSPGRGGELFF
TGTGCCAGCAGTAGTCCAGGGAGGGGCGGGGAGCTGTTTTTT
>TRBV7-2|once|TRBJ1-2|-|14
CASSLAGVGYGYTF
TGTGCCAGCAGCTTAGCAGGGGTTGGCTATGGCTACACCTTC
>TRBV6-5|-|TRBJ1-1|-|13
CASNLQGNTEAFF
TGTGCCAGCAACCTACAGGGGAACACTGAAGCTTTCTTT
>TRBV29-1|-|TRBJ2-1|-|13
CSVDSGGTAEQFF
TGCAGCGTTGATAGCGGAGGGACGGCAGAGCAGTTCTTC
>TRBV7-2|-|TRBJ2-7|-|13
CASSSSRGNEQYF
TGTGCCAGCAGCTCGTCCAGGGGAAACGAGCAGTACTTC
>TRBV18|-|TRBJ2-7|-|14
CASSRVSSSYEQYF
TGTGCCAGCTCACGAGTTTCTAGCTCCTACGAGCAGTACTTC